This record looks at one TCR beta chain sequence and its context. Methods used by the authors: For nucleated cells, counts were estimated from reference gene primer amplification. Only in-frame clones appear in the TCRdb table, and some are missing; sequencing was by immunoSEQ multiplex PCR. V and J calls and clone size are copied from that table; D and trimming were computed from the DNA. The sample lists about 260,000 clones, 70% to 90% occurring once. The sample belongs to a study of blood T cell repertoires in COVID-19. Turning to the study itself: Whether acute or convalescent, the COVID-19 samples came from the United States, Italy and Spain. In each case, the material was cDNA or gDNA derived from T cells, B-cell-depleted T cells, or PBMCs.

Germline V gene lookup returns CDR1 SNHLY and CDR2 FYNNEI. V was cut by 5 bases and J by 2 bases, with 17 bases left in between. This CDR3 is built from 16 residues. Sequencing was carried out using peripheral blood. The V call is TRBV2, the J call TRBJ2-3; possible D gene TRBD1, 5 bases. This sequence originates from a woman in her 50s with acute or convalescent COVID-19. CDR3 in amino acids: CASSLGHLPATDTQYF. The CDR3 DNA reads as TGTGCCAGCAGTTTAGGACACCTACCAGCCACAGATACGCAGTATTTT.